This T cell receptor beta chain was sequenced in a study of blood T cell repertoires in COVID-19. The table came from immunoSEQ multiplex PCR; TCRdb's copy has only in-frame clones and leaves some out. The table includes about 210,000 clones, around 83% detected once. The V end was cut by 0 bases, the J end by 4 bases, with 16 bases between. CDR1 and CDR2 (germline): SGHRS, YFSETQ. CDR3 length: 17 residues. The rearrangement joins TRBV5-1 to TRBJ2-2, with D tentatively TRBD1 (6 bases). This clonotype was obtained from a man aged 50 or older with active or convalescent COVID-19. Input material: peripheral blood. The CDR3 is CASSLEGVPSSTGELFF. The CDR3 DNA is TGCGCCAGCAGCTTGGAGGGGGTTCCTAGTAGCACCGGGGAGCTGTTTTTT. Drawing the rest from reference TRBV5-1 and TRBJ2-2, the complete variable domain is KAGVTQTPRYLIKTRGQQVTLSCSPISGHRSVSWYQQTPGQGLQFLFEYFSETQRNKGNFPGRFSGRQFSNSRSEMNVSTLELGDSALYLCASSLEGVPSSTGELFFGEGSRLTVL.